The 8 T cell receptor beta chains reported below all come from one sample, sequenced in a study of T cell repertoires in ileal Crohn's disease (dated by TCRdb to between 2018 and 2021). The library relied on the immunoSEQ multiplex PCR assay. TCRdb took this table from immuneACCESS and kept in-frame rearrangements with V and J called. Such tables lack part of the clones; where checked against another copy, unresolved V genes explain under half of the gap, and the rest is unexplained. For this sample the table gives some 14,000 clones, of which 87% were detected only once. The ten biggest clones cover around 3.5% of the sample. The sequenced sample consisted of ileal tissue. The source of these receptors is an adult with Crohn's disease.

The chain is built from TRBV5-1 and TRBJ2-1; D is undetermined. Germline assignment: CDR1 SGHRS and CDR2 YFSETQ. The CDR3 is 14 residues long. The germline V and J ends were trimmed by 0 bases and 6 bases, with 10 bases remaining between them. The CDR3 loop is CASSLGEAGNEQFF. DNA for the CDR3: TGCGCCAGCAGCTTGGGAGAAGCTGGCAATGAGCAGTTCTTC.

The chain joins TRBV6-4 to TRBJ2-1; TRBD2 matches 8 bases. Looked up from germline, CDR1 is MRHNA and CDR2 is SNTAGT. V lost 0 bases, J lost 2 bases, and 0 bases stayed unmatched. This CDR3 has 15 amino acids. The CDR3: CASSDSSGAYNEQFF. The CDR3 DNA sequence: TGTGCCAGCAGTGACTCTAGCGGGGCCTACAATGAGCAGTTCTTC.

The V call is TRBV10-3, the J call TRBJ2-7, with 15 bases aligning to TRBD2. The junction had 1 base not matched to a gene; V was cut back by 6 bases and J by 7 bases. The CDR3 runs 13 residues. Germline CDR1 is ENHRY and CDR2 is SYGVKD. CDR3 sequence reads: CAIRGTSGGEQYF. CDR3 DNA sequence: TGTGCCATCAGGGGGACTAGCGGGGGGGAGCAGTACTTC.

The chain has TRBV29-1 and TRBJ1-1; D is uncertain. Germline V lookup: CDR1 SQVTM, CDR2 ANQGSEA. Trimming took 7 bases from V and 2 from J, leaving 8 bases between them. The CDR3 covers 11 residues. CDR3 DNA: TGCAGCGCCGGAGTTAACACTGAAGCTTTCTTT. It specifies CSAGVNTEAFF.

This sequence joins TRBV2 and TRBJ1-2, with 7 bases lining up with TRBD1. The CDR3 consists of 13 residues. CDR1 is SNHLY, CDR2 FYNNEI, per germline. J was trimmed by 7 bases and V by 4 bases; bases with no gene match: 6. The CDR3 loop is CASSGGQRFGYTF. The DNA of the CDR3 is TGTGCCAGCAGTGGGGGACAGCGCTTTGGCTACACCTTC.

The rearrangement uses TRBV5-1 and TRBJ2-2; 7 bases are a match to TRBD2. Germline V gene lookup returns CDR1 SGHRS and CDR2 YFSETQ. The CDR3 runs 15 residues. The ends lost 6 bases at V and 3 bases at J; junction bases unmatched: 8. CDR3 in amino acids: CASNGRELHTGELFF. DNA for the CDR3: TGCGCCAGCAACGGGCGGGAGCTCCACACCGGGGAGCTGTTTTTT.

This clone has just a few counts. CDR3 coding DNA: TGTGCCAGCAGCTTAGATTCCGGGACTGGGTATTACGAGCAGTACTTC. This codes for CASSLDSGTGYYEQYF. This chain joins TRBV7-6 and TRBJ2-5; possibly TRBD2 for D (6 bases). TRBJ2-7 matches the DNA end more closely, so the J call is doubtful. The length of the CDR3 is 16 residues. The germline gives CDR1 SGHVS, CDR2 FNYEAQ.

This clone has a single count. The CDR3 loop reads CATHMGASGNTIYF. CDR3 sequence (DNA): TGTGCCACCCATATGGGGGCTTCTGGAAACACCATATATTTT. The chain joins TRBV28 to TRBJ1-3; D may be TRBD1 (6 bases). The CDR3 sequence is 14 residues long. The germline gives CDR1 MDHEN, CDR2 SYDVKM. V was trimmed by 10 bases and J by 1 base, leaving 14 bases between them.